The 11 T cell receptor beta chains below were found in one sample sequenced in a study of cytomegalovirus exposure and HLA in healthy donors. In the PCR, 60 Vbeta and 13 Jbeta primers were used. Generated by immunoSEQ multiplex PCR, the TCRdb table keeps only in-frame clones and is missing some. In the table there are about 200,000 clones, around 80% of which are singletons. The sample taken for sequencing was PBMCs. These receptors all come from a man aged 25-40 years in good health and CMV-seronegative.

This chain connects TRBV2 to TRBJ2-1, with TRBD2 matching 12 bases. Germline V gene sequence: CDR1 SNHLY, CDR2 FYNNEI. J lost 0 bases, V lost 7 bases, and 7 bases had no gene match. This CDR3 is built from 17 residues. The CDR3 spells CASIGLAGLSSYNEQFF. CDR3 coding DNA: TGTGCCAGCATTGGACTAGCGGGGCTTAGCTCCTACAATGAGCAGTTCTTC.

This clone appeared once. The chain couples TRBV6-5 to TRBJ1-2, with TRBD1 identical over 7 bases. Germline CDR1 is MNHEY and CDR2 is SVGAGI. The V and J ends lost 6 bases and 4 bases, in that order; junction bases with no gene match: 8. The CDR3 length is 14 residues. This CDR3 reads CASSKTGLGYGYTF. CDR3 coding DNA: TGTGCCAGCAGCAAGACAGGGCTGGGCTATGGCTACACCTTC.

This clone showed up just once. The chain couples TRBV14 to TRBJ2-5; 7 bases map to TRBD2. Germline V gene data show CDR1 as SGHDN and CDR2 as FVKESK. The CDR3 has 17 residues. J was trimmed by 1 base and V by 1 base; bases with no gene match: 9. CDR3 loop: CASSQASRRGSQETQYF. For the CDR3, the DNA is TGTGCCAGCAGCCAAGCAAGCCGGCGGGGGAGCCAAGAGACCCAGTACTTC.

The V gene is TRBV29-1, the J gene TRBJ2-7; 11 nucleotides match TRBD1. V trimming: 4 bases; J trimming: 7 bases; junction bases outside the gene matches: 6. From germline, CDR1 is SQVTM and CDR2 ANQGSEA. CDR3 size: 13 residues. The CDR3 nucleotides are TGCAGCGTTGGACTGGGGACAGGGGGGGAGCAGTACTTC. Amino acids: CSVGLGTGGEQYF.

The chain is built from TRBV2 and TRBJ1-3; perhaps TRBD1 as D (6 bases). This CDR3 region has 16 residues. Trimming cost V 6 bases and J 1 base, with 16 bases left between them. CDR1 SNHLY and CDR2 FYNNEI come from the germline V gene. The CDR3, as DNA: TGTGCCAGCAGAGAGCTACGGACAGTATCTGGAAACACCATATATTTT. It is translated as CASRELRTVSGNTIYF.

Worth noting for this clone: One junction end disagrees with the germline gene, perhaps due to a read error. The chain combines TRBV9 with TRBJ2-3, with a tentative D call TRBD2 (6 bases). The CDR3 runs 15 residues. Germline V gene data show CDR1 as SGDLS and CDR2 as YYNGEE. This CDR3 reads CANSVKGTSTDTQYF. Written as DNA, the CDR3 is TGTGCCAACAGCGTAAAAGGGACTAGCACAGATACGCAGTATTTT.

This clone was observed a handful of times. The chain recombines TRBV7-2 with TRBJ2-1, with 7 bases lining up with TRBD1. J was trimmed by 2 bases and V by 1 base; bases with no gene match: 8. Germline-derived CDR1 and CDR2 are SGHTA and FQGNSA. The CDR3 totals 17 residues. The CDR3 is CASSLGGDSWAYNEQFF. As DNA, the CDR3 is TGTGCCAGCAGCTTAGGAGGGGACAGTTGGGCCTACAATGAGCAGTTCTTC.

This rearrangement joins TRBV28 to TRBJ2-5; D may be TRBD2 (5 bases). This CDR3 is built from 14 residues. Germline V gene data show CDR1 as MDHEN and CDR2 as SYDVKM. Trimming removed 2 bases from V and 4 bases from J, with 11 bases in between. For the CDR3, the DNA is TGTGCCAGCAGTTTACCGGGGATCGGAGAGACCCAGTACTTC. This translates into CASSLPGIGETQYF.

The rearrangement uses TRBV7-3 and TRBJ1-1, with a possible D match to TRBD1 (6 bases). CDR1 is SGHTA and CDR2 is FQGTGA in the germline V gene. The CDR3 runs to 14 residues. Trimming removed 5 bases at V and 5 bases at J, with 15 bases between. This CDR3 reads CASSLEGGLTEAFF. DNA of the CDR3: TGTGCCAGCAGCCTGGAGGGGGGGCTTACTGAAGCTTTCTTT.

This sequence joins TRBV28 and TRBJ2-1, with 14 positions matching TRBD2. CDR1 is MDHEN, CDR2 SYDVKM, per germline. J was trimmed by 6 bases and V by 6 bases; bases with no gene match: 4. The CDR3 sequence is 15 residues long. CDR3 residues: CASRTGLAGANEQFF. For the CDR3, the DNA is TGTGCCAGCAGGACGGGACTAGCGGGGGCCAATGAGCAGTTCTTC.

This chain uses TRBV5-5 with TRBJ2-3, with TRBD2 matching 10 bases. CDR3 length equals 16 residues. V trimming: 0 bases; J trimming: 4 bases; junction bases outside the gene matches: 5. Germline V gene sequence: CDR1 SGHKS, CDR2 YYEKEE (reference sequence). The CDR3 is CASSLAGLASPDTQYF. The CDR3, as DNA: TGTGCCAGCAGCTTGGCGGGACTAGCGTCCCCAGATACGCAGTATTTT.